This T cell receptor (beta chain) is drawn from a study of long-term antiretroviral therapy in people with HIV. This clone was recorded once. Its antigen is as yet unknown. Germline values: CDR1 SGHRS, CDR2 YFSETQ. This CDR3 is 14 amino acids long. With 4 bases clipped from V and 2 bases from J, the junction kept 5 bases outside the gene matches. Study-level results: Post-ART, diversity grew, though it stayed under transplant donor control levels.

A v3.0 immunoSEQ assay was performed at survey level. Profiling relied on immunoSEQ multiplex PCR, and the TCRdb table lists in-frame clones only, not all of them. Among about 36,000 clones listed, approximately 94% were seen once. The J gene is TRBJ2-7, the V gene TRBV5-1, with 8 bases aligning to TRBD1. The sample here was unsorted PBMCs, taken 4.1 years after starting antiretroviral therapy. The receptor was derived from a woman aged 50 to 60 with HIV. CDR3 in DNA: TGCGCCAGCAGCACTGGACAGGGTGCCTACGAGCAGTACTTC. Its protein is CASSTGQGAYEQYF.